This T cell receptor beta chain was captured by sequencing in a study of shared clonotypes between healthy human individuals. Points on this clone: Antigen unknown.

The CDR3 has 19 residues. The V end was cut by 1 base, the J end by 3 bases, with 24 bases between. Germline values: CDR1 KGHSH, CDR2 LQKENI. Study-level findings and limits: Only a few donors were included, so the genetic and exposure-history diversity represented was limited. Generation probabilities of non-shared clonotypes were lower (relative to those shared by all four donors).

Donors were healthy HIV-negative adults without recent acute infections or vaccinations. Libraries were prepared by immunoSEQ multiplex PCR; TCRdb keeps only in-frame clonotypes and omits some of them. The data show roughly 380,000 clones, 96% seen once. The source material was memory CD8+ T cells sorted from blood. This sample's subset: CD45RO+ cells pooled with CCR7-negative TemRA cells. The chain has TRBV18 and TRBJ1-1; D is perhaps TRBD1 (5 bases). This sequence originates from a man aged 30 to 45 in good health. CDR3 DNA sequence: TGTGCCAGCTCACCACGCCGTTTTTTGGGGAACAGGTCTTACACTGAAGCTTTCTTT. It specifies CASSPRRFLGNRSYTEAFF.